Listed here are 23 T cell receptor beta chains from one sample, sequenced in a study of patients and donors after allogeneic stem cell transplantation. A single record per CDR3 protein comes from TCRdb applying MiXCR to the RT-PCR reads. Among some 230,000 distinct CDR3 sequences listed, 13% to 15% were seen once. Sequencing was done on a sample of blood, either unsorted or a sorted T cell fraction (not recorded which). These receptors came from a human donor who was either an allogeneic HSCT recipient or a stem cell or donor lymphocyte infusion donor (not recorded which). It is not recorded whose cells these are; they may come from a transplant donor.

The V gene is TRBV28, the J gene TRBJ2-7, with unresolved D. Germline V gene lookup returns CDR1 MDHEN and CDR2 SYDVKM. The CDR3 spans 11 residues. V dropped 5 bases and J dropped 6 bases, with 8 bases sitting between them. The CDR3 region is CASSGYLEQYF. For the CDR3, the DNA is TGTGCCAGCAGTGGGTATCTCGAGCAGTACTTC.

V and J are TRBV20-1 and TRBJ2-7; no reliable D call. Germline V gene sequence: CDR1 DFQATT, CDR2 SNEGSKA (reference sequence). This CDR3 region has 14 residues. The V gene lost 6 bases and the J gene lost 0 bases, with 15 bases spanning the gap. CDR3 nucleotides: TGCAGTGCCAAGACCGCCGCCAACTCCTACGAGCAGTACTTC. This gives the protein CSAKTAANSYEQYF.

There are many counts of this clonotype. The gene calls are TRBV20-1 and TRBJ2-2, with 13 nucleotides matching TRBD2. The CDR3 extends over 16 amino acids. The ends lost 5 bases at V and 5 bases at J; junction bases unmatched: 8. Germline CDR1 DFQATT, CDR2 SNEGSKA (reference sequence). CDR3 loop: CSAYGLAGAGTGELFF. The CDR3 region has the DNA TGCAGTGCTTACGGACTAGCGGGGGCAGGGACCGGGGAGCTGTTTTTT.

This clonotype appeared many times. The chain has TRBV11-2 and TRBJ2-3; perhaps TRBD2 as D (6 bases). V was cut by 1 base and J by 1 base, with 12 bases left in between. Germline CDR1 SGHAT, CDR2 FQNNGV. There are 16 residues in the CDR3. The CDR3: CASSLAAGTRTDTQYF. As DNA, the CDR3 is TGTGCCAGCAGCTTAGCGGCGGGGACCCGCACAGATACGCAGTATTTT.

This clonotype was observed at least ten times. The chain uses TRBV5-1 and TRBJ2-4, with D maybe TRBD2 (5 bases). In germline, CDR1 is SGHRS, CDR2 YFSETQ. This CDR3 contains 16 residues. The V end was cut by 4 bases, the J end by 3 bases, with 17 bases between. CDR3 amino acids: CASSPGVLVGKNIQYF. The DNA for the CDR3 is TGCGCCAGCAGCCCCGGGGTCCTCGTGGGCAAAAACATTCAGTACTTC.

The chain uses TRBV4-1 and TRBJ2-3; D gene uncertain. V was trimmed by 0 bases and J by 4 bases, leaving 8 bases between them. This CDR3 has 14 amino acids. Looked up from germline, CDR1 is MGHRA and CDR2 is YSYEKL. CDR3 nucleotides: TGCGCCAGCAGCCAAGATCTTGTGGCAGATACGCAGTATTTT. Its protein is CASSQDLVADTQYF.

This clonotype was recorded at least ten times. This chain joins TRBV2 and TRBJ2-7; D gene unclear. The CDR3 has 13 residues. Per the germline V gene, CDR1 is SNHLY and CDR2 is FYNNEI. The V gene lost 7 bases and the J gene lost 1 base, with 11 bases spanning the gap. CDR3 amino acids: CASNGVGSYEQYF. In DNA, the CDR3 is TGTGCCAGCAACGGTGTCGGATCCTACGAGCAGTACTTC.

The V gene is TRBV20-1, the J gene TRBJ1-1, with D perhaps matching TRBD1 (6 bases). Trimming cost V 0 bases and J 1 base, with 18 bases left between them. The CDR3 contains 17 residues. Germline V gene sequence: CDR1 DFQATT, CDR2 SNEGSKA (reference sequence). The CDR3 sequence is CSARDLWGQWENTEAFF. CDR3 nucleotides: TGCAGTGCTAGAGATTTATGGGGGCAGTGGGAGAACACTGAAGCTTTCTTT.

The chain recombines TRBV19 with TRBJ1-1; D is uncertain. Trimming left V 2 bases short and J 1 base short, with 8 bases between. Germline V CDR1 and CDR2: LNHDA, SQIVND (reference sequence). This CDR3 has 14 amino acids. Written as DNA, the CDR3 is TGTGCCAGTAGTATACCCGGCAGGAACACTGAAGCTTTCTTT. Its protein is CASSIPGRNTEAFF.

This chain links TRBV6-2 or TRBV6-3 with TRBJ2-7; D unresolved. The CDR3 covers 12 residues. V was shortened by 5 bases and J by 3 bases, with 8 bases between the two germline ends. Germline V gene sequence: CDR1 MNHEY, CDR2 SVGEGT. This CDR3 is CASSQTHYEQYF. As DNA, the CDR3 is TGTGCCAGCAGTCAGACCCACTACGAGCAGTACTTC.

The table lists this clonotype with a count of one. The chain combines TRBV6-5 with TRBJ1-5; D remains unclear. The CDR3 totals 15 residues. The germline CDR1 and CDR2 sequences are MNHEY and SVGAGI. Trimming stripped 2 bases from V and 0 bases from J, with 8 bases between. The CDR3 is CASSYRAHSNQPQHF. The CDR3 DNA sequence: TGTGCCAGCAGTTACCGGGCACATAGCAATCAGCCCCAGCATTTT.

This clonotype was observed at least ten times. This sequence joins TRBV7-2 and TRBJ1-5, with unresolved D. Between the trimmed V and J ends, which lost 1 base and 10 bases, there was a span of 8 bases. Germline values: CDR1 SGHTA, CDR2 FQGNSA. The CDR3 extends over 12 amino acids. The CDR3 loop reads CASSLEGRPQHF. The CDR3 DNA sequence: TGTGCCAGCAGCTTAGAAGGTCGACCCCAGCATTTT.

The CDR3: CASSLGRAKSGELFF. The CDR3 coding sequence is TGTGCCAGCAGCTTAGGCCGGGCTAAGTCCGGGGAGCTGTTTTTT. This rearrangement joins TRBV7-9 to TRBJ2-2; D gene ambiguous. This CDR3 region has 15 residues. V was pared by 1 base and J by 6 bases, with 12 bases between. The V gene's germline CDR1 is SEHNR and CDR2 FQNEAQ (reference sequence).

CDR3 sequence (DNA): TGTGCCAGCAGCCGGGGACTAGCGGGAGGGGGGGATACGCAGTATTTT. It is translated as CASSRGLAGGGDTQYF. V gene TRBV4-2 combines with J gene TRBJ2-3; 16 positions match TRBD2. Germline V gene lookup returns CDR1 LGHNA and CDR2 YNFKEQ. The V and J ends lost 4 bases and 6 bases, in that order; junction bases with no gene match: 4. This CDR3 region has 16 residues.

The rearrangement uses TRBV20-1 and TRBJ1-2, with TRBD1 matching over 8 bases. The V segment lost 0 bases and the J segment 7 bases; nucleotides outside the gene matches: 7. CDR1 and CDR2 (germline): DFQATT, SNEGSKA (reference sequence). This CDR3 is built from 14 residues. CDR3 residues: CSARDQGQGRGYTF. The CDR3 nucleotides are TGCAGTGCTAGAGACCAAGGACAGGGACGTGGCTACACCTTC.

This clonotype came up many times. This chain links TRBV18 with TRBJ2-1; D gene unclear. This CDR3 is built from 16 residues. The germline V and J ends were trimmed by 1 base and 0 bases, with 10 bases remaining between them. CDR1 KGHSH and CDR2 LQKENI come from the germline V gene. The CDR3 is CASSPQMRSSYNEQFF. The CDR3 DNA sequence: TGTGCCAGCTCACCACAAATGAGGAGCTCCTACAATGAGCAGTTCTTC.

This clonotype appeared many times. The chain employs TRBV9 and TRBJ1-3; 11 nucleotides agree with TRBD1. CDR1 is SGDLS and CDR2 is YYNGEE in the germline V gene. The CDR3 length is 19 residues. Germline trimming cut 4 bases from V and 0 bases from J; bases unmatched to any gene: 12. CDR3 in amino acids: CASSPTDRGLRYSGNTIYF. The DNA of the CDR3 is TGTGCCAGCAGCCCTACGGACAGGGGGCTCAGATACTCTGGAAACACCATATATTTT. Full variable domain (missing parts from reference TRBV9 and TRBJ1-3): DSGVTQTPKHLITATGQRVTLRCSPRSGDLSVYWYQQSLDQGLQFLIQYYNGEERAKGNILERFSAQQFPDLHSELNLSSLELGDSALYFCASSPTDRGLRYSGNTIYFGEGSWLTVV.

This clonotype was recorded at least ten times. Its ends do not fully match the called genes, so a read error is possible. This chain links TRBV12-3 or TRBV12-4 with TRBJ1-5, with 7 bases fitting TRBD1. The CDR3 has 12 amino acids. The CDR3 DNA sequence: TGTGCCAGCAGCTTAGGGGGCCAGCCCCAGCATTTT. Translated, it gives CASSLGGQPQHF.

The CDR3 loop is CASSLERISGANVLTF. The CDR3 DNA follows: TGTGCCAGCAGCTTGGAAAGGATTTCTGGGGCCAACGTCCTGACTTTC. This chain uses TRBV11-2 with TRBJ2-6; D not resolved. This CDR3 has 16 amino acids. In germline, CDR1 is SGHAT, CDR2 FQNNGV. V was shortened by 3 bases and J by 1 base, with 10 bases between the two germline ends.

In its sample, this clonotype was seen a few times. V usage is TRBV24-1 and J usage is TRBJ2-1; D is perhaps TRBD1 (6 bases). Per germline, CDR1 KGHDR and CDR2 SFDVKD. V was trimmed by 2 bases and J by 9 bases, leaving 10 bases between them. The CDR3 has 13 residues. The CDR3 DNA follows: TGTGCCACCAGTGATTGGCAGGGGCGTGAGCAGTTCTTC. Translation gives CATSDWQGREQFF.

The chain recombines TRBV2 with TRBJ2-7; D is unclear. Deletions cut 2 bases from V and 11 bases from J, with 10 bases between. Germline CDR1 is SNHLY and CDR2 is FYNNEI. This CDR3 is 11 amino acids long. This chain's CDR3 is CASSELSAKYF. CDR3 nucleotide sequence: TGTGCCAGCAGTGAACTCTCAGCCAAGTACTTC.

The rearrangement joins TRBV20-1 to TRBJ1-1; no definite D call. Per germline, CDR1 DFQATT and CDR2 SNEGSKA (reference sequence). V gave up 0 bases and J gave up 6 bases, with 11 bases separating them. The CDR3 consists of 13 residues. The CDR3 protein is CSARETVVAEAFF. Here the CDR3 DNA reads TGCAGTGCTAGAGAAACTGTGGTCGCTGAAGCTTTCTTT.

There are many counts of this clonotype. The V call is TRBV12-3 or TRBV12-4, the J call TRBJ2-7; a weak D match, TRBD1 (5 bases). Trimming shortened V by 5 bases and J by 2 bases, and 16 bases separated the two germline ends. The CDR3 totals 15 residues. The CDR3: CASSPRQGTTYEQYF. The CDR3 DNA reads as TGTGCCAGCAGTCCACGGCAGGGCACGACCTACGAGCAGTACTTC.